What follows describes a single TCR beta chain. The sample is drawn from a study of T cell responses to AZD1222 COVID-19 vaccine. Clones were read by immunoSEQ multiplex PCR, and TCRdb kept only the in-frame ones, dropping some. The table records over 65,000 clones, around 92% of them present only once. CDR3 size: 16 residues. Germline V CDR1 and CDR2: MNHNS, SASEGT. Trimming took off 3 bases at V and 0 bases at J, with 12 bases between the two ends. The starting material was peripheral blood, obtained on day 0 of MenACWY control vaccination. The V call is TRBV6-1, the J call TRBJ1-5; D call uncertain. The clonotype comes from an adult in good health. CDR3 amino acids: CASSEGSGYSNQPQHF. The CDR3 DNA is TGTGCCAGCAGTGAGGGGTCAGGTTATAGCAATCAGCCCCAGCATTTT.